The clone carrying this T cell receptor beta chain occurred once. The sample originates from a study of technical replicates of blood from several donors. Only in-frame clones appear in the TCRdb table, and some are missing; sequencing was by immunoSEQ multiplex PCR. The table records roughly 59,000 clones, approximately 83% of them present only once. The specimen was PBMCs. The sequence was obtained from a human donor in good health. Some clones in this sample may be carry-over from other donors' samples.

Here the CDR3 reads CASGQGNSPLHF. The CDR3 nucleotides are TGTGCCAGCGGACAGGGCAATTCACCCCTCCACTTT. V and J are TRBV7-3 and TRBJ1-6; TRBD1 matches 8 bases. The J segment lost 7 bases and the V segment lost 8 bases, leaving 1 base of the junction unmatched. CDR3 length: 12 amino acids. Germline loops: CDR1 SGHTA, CDR2 FQGTGA.